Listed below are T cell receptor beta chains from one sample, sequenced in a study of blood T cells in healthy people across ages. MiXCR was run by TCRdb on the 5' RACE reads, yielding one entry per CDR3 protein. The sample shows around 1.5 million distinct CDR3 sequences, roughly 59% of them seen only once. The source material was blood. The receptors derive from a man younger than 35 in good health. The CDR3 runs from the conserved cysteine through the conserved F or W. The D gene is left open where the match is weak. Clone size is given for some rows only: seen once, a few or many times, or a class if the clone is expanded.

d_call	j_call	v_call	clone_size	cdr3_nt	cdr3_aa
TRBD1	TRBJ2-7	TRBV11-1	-	TGTGCCAGCAGCTTAAATGGGGACAGGTTCTTCTACGAGCAGTACTTC	CASSLNGDRFFYEQYF
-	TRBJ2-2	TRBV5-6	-	TGTGCCAGCAGCCCTGACCAGGGGTACACCGGGGAGCTGTTTTTT	CASSPDQGYTGELFF
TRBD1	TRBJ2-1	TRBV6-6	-	TGTGCCACCGGCCAGGGACAGGCCTGGGTTGAGCAGTTCTTC	CATGQGQAWVEQFF
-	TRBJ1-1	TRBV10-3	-	TGTGCCATCAGTGATAATTCAGGCACTGAAGCTTTCTTT	CAISDNSGTEAFF
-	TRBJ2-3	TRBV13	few	TGTGCCAGCAGCTCAAGGTCGGAAGGGGGACCCGGCGATACGCAGTATTTT	CASSSRSEGGPGDTQYF
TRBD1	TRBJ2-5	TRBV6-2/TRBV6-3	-	TGTGCCAGCAAATCCGGGACAGGGATCGAGGCCCAGTACTTC	CASKSGTGIEAQYF
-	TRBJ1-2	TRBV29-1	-	TGCAGCGTTCAAGCCGGGGGTGGCTACACCTTC	CSVQAGGGYTF
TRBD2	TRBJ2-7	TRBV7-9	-	TGTGCCAGCAGCTTAGATCTAGCGGGGGGAATACGTGGGCAGTACTTC	CASSLDLAGGIRGQYF
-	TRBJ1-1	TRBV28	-	TGTGCCAGCAGACAAGGACAGCTGAACACTGAAGCTTTCTTT	CASRQGQLNTEAFF
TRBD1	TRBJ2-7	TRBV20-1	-	TGCAGTGCTAGAGATCTGGGACAGGGTCTCTCCTACGAGCAGTACTTC	CSARDLGQGLSYEQYF
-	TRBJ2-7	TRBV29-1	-	TGCAGCGTTGGCTACCGCGGCAGGAGTCACTACGAGCAGTACTTC	CSVGYRGRSHYEQYF
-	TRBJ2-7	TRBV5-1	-	TGCGCCAGCAGCTTGGGACGGTTTAGCTCCTACGAGCAGTACTTC	CASSLGRFSSYEQYF
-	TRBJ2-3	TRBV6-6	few	TGTGCCAGCAGTTTTTCCCTGAGCACAGATACGCAGTATTTT	CASSFSLSTDTQYF
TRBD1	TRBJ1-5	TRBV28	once	TGTGCCAGCAGTACGAGACAGGGAAATAGCAATCAGCCCCAGCATTTT	CASSTRQGNSNQPQHF
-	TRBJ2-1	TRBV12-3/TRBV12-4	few	TGTGCCAGCTTGGAGGTAAATGAGCAGTTCTTC	CASLEVNEQFF
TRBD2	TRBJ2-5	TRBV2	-	TGTGCCAGCGCCGGGACTAGCGAGTCTCCAGAGACCCAGTACTTC	CASAGTSESPETQYF
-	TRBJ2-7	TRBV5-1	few	TGCGCCAGCAGCTTGGAACAGGGGGGGTCCTACGAGCAGTACTTC	CASSLEQGGSYEQYF
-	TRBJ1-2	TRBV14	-	TGTGCCAGCAGCACCCTGAATGGGGGTCCCAGGGTGGACGGCTACACCTTC	CASSTLNGGPRVDGYTF
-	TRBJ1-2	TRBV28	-	TGTGCCAGCATCTCTTCGGATGGGAACAATGGCTACACCTTC	CASISSDGNNGYTF
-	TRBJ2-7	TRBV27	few	TGTGCCAGCAGTTCACACCGAGGGATGTACGGGAGCGATTCCTACGAGCAGTACTTC	CASSSHRGMYGSDSYEQYF
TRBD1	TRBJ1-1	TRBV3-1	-	TGTGCCAGCAGCCGGGACAGGGCCAGCCAAGCTTTCTTT	CASSRDRASQAFF
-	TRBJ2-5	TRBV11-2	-	TGTGCCAGCAGCGTAGTGGGGGGGCTCCAAGAGACCCAGTACTTC	CASSVVGGLQETQYF
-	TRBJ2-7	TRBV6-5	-	TGTGCCAGCAGTTATGGGGGGGGAGACAGGGATTACGAGCAGTACTTC	CASSYGGGDRDYEQYF
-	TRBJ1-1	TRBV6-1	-	TGTGCCAGCAGTGCCACAGGGTTGGACACTGAAGCTTTCTTT	CASSATGLDTEAFF
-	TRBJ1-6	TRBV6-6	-	TGTGCCAGCAGCAAAGACAGTAGTTCACCCCTCCACTTT	CASSKDSSSPLHF
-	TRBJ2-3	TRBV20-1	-	TGCAGTGCTAGACCAATTTACACAGATACGCAGTATTTT	CSARPIYTDTQYF
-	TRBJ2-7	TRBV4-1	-	TGCGCCAGCAGCCAAGCTATAGGGCCCTACGAGCAGTACTTC	CASSQAIGPYEQYF
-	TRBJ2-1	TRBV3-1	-	TGTGCCAGCAGCCTCCTAGACCGGGACAACTACAATGAGCAGTTCTTC	CASSLLDRDNYNEQFF
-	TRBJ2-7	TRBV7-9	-	TGTGCCAGCAGCTCCCTCGCGTTCCACGAGCAGTACTTC	CASSSLAFHEQYF
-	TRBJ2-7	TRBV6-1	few	TGTGCCAGCAGCCAAGGGGGCTCGGGACTTCAAAAGCAGTACTTC	CASSQGGSGLQKQYF
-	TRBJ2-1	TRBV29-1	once	TGCAGCGTTGAAGATGTCGGGGGATCCTACAATGAGCAGTTCTTC	CSVEDVGGSYNEQFF
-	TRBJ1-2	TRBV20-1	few	TGCAGTGCCATACCCGATTATTTAAAGTCGAGCTACACCTTC	CSAIPDYLKSSYTF
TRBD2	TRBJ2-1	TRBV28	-	TGTGCCAGCAGTTTATTTACAGGCGGGGGTTTCTACAATGAGCAGTTCTTC	CASSLFTGGGFYNEQFF
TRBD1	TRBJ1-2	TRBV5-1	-	TGCGCCAGCAGCAGCTCCTATGGACAGGGGTCCAACTATGGCTACACCTTC	CASSSSYGQGSNYGYTF
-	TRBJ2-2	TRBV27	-	TGTGCCAGCAGTTCGGACGGAAACACCGGGGAGCTGTTTTTT	CASSSDGNTGELFF
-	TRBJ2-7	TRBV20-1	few	TGCAGTGCTAGAGATCGGGGGGCCCCTCTGCACGAGCAGTACTTC	CSARDRGAPLHEQYF
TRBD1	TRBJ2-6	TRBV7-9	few	TGTGCCAGCAGCCGGGGACAGGGAATCTCTGGGGCCAACGTCCTGACTTTC	CASSRGQGISGANVLTF
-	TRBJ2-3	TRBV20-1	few	TGCAGTGCTAGGGGTGAGGGTCATACGCAGTATTTT	CSARGEGHTQYF
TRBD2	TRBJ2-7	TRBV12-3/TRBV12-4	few	TGTGCCAGCAGTTCCGGGACTAGCGGAGTACGTGGGCAGTACTTC	CASSSGTSGVRGQYF
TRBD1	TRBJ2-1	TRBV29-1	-	TGCAGCGTCCCGGGACAGGGGGCGCCGAATGAGCAGTTCTTC	CSVPGQGAPNEQFF
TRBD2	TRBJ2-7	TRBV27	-	TGTGCCAGCAGTTCCCTAGCGGGGGGTGTTGAGTACGAGCAGTACTTC	CASSSLAGGVEYEQYF
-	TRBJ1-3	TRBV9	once	TGTGCCAGCAGCGTGCGTAAGGATGGAAACACCATATATTTT	CASSVRKDGNTIYF
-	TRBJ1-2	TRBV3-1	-	TGTGCCAGCAGCTTTTGGGGAGGGCTCTACTATGGCTACACCTTC	CASSFWGGLYYGYTF
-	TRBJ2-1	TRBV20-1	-	TGCAGTGCTAGGGAGGGGACCGAGCAGTTCTTC	CSAREGTEQFF
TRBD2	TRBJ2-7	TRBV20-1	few	TGCAGTGCTAGAGATTTCACAGGCGGGGGGGACGAGCAGTACTTC	CSARDFTGGGDEQYF
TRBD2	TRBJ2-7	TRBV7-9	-	TGTGCCAGCAGCCGAGCTAGCGGGAGTCAGTACGAGCAGTACTTC	CASSRASGSQYEQYF
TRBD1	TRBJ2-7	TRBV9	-	TGTGCCAGCAGCGCACACAGGGGCCCCGCCTACGAGCAGTACTTC	CASSAHRGPAYEQYF
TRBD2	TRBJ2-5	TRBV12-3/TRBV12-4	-	TGTGCCAGCAGTTCCCGACTAGCGGGAGCTGAGAAAGAGACCCAGTACTTC	CASSSRLAGAEKETQYF
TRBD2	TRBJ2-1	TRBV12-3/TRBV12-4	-	TGTGCCAGCAATGGTGTAGCGGGAGACTCATACAATGAGCAGTTCTTC	CASNGVAGDSYNEQFF
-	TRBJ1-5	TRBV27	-	TGTGCCAGCAGTTCATATCAGGGGTCATTGAGTAATCAGCCCCAGCATTTT	CASSSYQGSLSNQPQHF
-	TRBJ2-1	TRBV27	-	TGTGCCAGCAGTTTAATCGGGACAACGTACAATGAGCAGTTCTTC	CASSLIGTTYNEQFF
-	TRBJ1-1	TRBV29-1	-	TGCAGCGTTGAAGGGGCACAGGGTGGCACTGAAGCTTTCTTT	CSVEGAQGGTEAFF
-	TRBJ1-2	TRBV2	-	TGTGCCAGCAGTGGCCCGACGGAGAACTATGGCTACACCTTC	CASSGPTENYGYTF
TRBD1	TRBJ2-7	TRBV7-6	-	TGTGCCAGCAGCTTAGGGGACAGGGGGGGTTACGAGCAGTACTTC	CASSLGDRGGYEQYF
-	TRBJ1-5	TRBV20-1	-	TGCAGTACTAGGGCGGGTCGGCAGCCCCAGCATTTT	CSTRAGRQPQHF
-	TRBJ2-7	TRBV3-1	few	TGTGCCAGCAGCCCTTCGTGGCTAGCCGCCTACGAGCAGTACTTC	CASSPSWLAAYEQYF
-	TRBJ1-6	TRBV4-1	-	TGCGCCAGCAGCCAACCCCGGGAGGGTGTGAATTCACCCCTCCACTTT	CASSQPREGVNSPLHF